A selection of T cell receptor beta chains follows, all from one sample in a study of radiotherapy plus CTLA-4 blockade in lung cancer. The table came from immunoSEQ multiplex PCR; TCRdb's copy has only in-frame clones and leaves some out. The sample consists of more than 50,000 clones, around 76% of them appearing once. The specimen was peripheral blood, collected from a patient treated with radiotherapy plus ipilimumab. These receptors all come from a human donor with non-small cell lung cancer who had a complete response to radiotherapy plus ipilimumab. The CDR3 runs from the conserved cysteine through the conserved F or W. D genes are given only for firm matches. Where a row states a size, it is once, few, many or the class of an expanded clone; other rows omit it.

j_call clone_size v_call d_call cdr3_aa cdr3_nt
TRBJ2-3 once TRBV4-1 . CASSQTLQRTDTQYF TGCGCCAGCAGCCAAACGCTGCAGCGAACAGATACGCAGTATTTT
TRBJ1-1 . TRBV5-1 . CASSLFPGNTEAFF TGCGCCAGCAGCTTGTTTCCAGGGAACACTGAAGCTTTCTTT
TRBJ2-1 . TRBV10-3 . CATVLNNEQFF TGTGCCACGGTACTTAACAATGAGCAGTTCTTC
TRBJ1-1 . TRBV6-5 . CASSYYRSANTEAFF TGTGCCAGCAGTTACTATAGAAGTGCGAACACTGAAGCTTTCTTT
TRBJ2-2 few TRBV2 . CASRDNSFITGELFF TGTGCCAGCAGGGATAATAGCTTCATCACCGGGGAGCTGTTTTTT
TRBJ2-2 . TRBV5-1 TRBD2 CASSSGLAGGGTGELFF TGCGCCAGCAGCTCGGGACTAGCGGGGGGTGGCACCGGGGAGCTGTTTTTT
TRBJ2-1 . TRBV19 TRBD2 CASSTLGRGRAQNEQFF TGTGCCAGTAGTACCCTCGGCCGCGGGAGGGCCCAGAATGAGCAGTTCTTC
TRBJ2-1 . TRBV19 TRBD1 CASSKGTGLHEQFF TGTGCCAGTAGTAAAGGGACAGGGCTACATGAGCAGTTCTTC
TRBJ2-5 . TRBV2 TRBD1 CASSEFAGGRETQYF TGTGCCAGCAGTGAATTCGCAGGGGGCAGGGAGACCCAGTACTTC
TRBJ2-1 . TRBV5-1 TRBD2 CASSWGTSNEQFF TGCGCCAGCAGCTGGGGGACTAGCAATGAGCAGTTCTTC
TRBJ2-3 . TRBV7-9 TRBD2 CASSSPGLVADTQYF TGTGCCAGCAGCTCGCCGGGACTAGTTGCAGATACGCAGTATTTT
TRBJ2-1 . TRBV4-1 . CASSQTSTYNEQFF TGCGCCAGCAGCCAAACTAGCACCTACAATGAGCAGTTCTTC
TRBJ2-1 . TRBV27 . CASSFAARYKRYNEQFF TGTGCCAGCAGTTTTGCCGCAAGGTATAAGCGCTACAATGAGCAGTTCTTC
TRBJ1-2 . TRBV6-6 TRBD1 CASSSRTGPYGYTF TGTGCCAGCAGTTCGAGGACAGGCCCCTATGGCTACACCTTC
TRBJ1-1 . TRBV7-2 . CASNPGVVGTEAFF TGTGCCAGCAACCCGGGGGTTGTAGGCACTGAAGCTTTCTTT
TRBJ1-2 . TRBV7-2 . CASSRQLLFSEDYGYTF TGTGCCAGCAGCCGCCAGCTACTATTCTCGGAGGACTATGGCTACACCTTC
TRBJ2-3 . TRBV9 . CASSVSADTQYF TGTGCCAGCAGCGTATCGGCAGATACGCAGTATTTT
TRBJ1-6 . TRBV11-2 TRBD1 CASKGTGHLWNSPLHF TGTGCCAGCAAAGGGACAGGTCACTTATGGAATTCACCCCTCCACTTT
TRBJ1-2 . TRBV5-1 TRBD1 CASSGSRGRGYGYTF TGCGCCAGCAGCGGGAGCAGGGGGCGCGGCTATGGCTACACCTTC
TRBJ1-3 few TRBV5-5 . CASSGLPGENTIYF TGTGCCAGCAGCGGGCTGCCAGGGGAAAACACCATATATTTT
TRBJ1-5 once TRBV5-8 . CASSLGRQTSFNQPQHF TGTGCCAGCAGCTTGGGGAGACAGACTTCTTTCAATCAGCCCCAGCATTTT
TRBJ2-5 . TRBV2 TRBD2 CASSEGLLQETQYF TGTGCCAGCAGTGAGGGACTACTACAAGAGACCCAGTACTTC
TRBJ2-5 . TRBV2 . CASSDGQDQETQYF TGTGCCAGCAGTGATGGGCAGGATCAAGAGACCCAGTACTTC
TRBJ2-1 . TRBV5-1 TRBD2 CASSLAVSGGASEQFF TGCGCCAGCAGCTTGGCGGTTAGCGGGGGGGCCAGTGAGCAGTTCTTC
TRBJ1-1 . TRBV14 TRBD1 CASSKRGGTGGRTEAFF TGTGCCAGCAGCAAGAGAGGCGGGACAGGGGGTCGTACTGAAGCTTTCTTT
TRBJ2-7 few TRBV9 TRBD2 CASSALAGSHEQYF TGTGCCAGCAGCGCTTTAGCGGGTTCACACGAGCAGTACTTC
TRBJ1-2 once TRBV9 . CASTRSSTNYGYTF TGTGCCAGCACGCGTTCATCCACTAACTATGGCTACACCTTC
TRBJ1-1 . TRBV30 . CAWSNGGSGTEAFF TGTGCCTGGAGTAACGGGGGGAGCGGGACTGAAGCTTTCTTT
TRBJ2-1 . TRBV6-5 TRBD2 CASSYGTSGNYNEQFF TGTGCCAGCAGTTACGGGACTAGCGGGAACTACAATGAGCAGTTCTTC
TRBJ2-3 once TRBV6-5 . CASSYSGLQDTQYF TGTGCCAGCAGTTACTCGGGGCTTCAAGATACGCAGTATTTT
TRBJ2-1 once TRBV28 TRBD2 CASSLLAVQYNEQFF TGTGCCAGCAGTTTACTAGCGGTTCAGTACAATGAGCAGTTCTTC
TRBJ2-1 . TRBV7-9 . CASSLHPRRNSYNEQFF TGTGCCAGCAGCTTACACCCGAGGAGAAACTCCTACAATGAGCAGTTCTTC
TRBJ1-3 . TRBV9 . CASSVDRGNSGNTIYF TGTGCCAGCAGCGTTGATAGGGGTAACTCTGGAAACACCATATATTTT
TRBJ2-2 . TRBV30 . CAWVAQRGLFF TGTGCCTGGGTAGCCCAAAGGGGGCTGTTTTTT
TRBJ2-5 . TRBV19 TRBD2 CASSRRLAGKETQYF TGTGCCAGTAGTAGAAGACTAGCGGGGAAAGAGACCCAGTACTTC
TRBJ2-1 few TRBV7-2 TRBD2 CASSLGRKAGEEQFF TGTGCCAGCAGCTTAGGCCGAAAGGCGGGAGAGGAGCAGTTCTTC
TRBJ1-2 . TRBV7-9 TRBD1 CASSRSGGEGYTF TGTGCCAGCAGTCGATCAGGGGGAGAAGGCTACACCTTC
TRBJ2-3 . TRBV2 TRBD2 CASTGPSGMRTDTQYF TGTGCCAGCACAGGTCCTAGCGGGATGCGAACAGATACGCAGTATTTT
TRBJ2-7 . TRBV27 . CASSPSGSYEQYF TGTGCCAGCAGTCCCTCGGGATCCTACGAGCAGTACTTC
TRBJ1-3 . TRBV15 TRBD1 CATSRGGQGTSSGNTIYF TGTGCCACCAGCAGAGGCGGACAGGGGACGAGCTCTGGAAACACCATATATTTT
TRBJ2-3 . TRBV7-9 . CASSPNRATSTDTQYF TGTGCCAGCAGCCCAAACAGGGCTACTAGCACAGATACGCAGTATTTT
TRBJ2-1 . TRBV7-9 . CASSSGEVSYNEQFF TGTGCCAGCAGCTCCGGTGAGGTATCCTACAATGAGCAGTTCTTC